This is a list of T cell receptor beta chains from one sample in a study of shared clonotypes between healthy human individuals. Assay: immunoSEQ multiplex PCR; the TCRdb copy retains only in-frame clones and omits some. Of roughly 2.5 million clones listed, more than 90% are singletons. The sequenced sample was naive CD4+ T cells sorted from blood. The receptors were gathered from a man in his late teens or twenties in good health. CDR3s include the opening cysteine and the closing phenylalanine or tryptophan. Each record gives: D gene, V gene, clone size, J gene, CDR3 DNA, CDR3 protein. A D gene is named only where the DNA matches it firmly. Expanded clones are given a class, and other clones once, few, many or no size at all.

.	TRBV2	.	TRBJ1-1	TGTGCCAGCAGTGAAGCTACAGTCAACACTGAAGCTTTCTTT	CASSEATVNTEAFF
.	TRBV28	.	TRBJ1-3	TGTGCCAGCAGGGCCCCAGGAGGGCCCGGAAACACCATATATTTT	CASRAPGGPGNTIYF
.	TRBV6-5	.	TRBJ2-2	TGTGCCAGCAGCTCAGACACCGGGGAGCTGTTTTTT	CASSSDTGELFF
.	TRBV2	.	TRBJ1-5	TGTGCCAGCAGGGACCGACAGGGCAATCAGCCCCAGCATTTT	CASRDRQGNQPQHF
.	TRBV18	.	TRBJ2-1	TGTGCCAGCTCCCCAAACAGGGGAGGCAATGAGCAGTTCTTC	CASSPNRGGNEQFF
.	TRBV6-1	.	TRBJ1-4	TGTGCCAGCAAAATCTTTATCGCAACTAATGAAAAACTGTTTTTT	CASKIFIATNEKLFF
.	TRBV30	.	TRBJ1-4	TGTGCCTGGAGCCGGTCAGATGAAAAACTGTTTTTT	CAWSRSDEKLFF
TRBD2	TRBV7-9	.	TRBJ2-3	TGTGCCAGCAGCAAGATAGCGGGGGGGAGCACAGATACGCAGTATTTT	CASSKIAGGSTDTQYF
.	TRBV11-2	.	TRBJ2-5	TGTGCCAGCAGCTTACAGCTCCAAGAGACCCAGTACTTC	CASSLQLQETQYF
.	TRBV6-5	.	TRBJ1-2	TGTGCCAGCAGGAGTAGTGGGGTCGGTGTCTATGGCTACACCTTC	CASRSSGVGVYGYTF
.	TRBV18	.	TRBJ1-4	TGTGCCAGCTCACGGAACAGGGAAACTAATGAAAAACTGTTTTTT	CASSRNRETNEKLFF
.	TRBV7-2	.	TRBJ2-1	TGTGCCAGCAGCTTAGCGGAGAGTAGCTCCTACAATGAGCAGTTCTTC	CASSLAESSSYNEQFF
.	TRBV19	.	TRBJ2-3	TGTGCCAGTAGCCCGCTCGGGACTTCCACAGATACGCAGTATTTT	CASSPLGTSTDTQYF
.	TRBV6-6	once	TRBJ2-1	TGTGCCAGCAGGGGGGGCAATGAGCAGTTCTTC	CASRGGNEQFF
.	TRBV5-1	.	TRBJ2-3	TGCGCCAGCAGCCCGGCGGGGACGTCGACAGATACGCAGTATTTT	CASSPAGTSTDTQYF
TRBD1	TRBV5-1	few	TRBJ1-5	TGCGCCAGCAGCCCAGGGACAGGCTATAATCAGCCCCAGCATTTT	CASSPGTGYNQPQHF
.	TRBV18	once	TRBJ2-3	TGTGCCAGCTCACCACCTACAGGGGGGGACACAGATACGCAGTATTTT	CASSPPTGGDTDTQYF
TRBD1	TRBV19	once	TRBJ2-5	TGTGCCAGTAGTATACGGGGGACAGGGATTTTTCGAATGAAAGAGACCCAGTACTTC	CASSIRGTGIFRMKETQYF
TRBD2	TRBV11-3	.	TRBJ2-2	TGTGCCAGCCGAGAGCGGGAGAAGGCCGGGGAGCTGTTTTTT	CASREREKAGELFF
.	TRBV10-3	.	TRBJ2-3	TGTGCCATCAGTGAGCTAAAAGGGAAAACAGATACGCAGTATTTT	CAISELKGKTDTQYF
TRBD1	TRBV7-2	.	TRBJ2-1	TGTGCCAGCAGCTCGACAGGGGTTTATCACAATGAGCAGTTCTTC	CASSSTGVYHNEQFF
.	TRBV19	.	TRBJ2-1	TGTGCCAGCAGCGGCGGTAATGAGCAGTTCTTC	CASSGGNEQFF
.	TRBV18	.	TRBJ1-1	TGTGCCAGCCTCTCACCCTGGGCTTTCTTT	CASLSPWAFF
.	TRBV15	.	TRBJ1-5	TGTGCCACCAGCCCCCGATGGGAGGGTTTTCAGCCCCAGCATTTT	CATSPRWEGFQPQHF
.	TRBV10-3	.	TRBJ2-5	TGTGCCATCAGGGAGATACAACAAGAGACCCAGTACTTC	CAIREIQQETQYF
TRBD1	TRBV2	.	TRBJ2-7	TGTGCCAGCAGTGAAGCTGGGACAGCCGCCTACGAGCAGTACTTC	CASSEAGTAAYEQYF
.	TRBV7-9	.	TRBJ1-2	TGTGCCAGCAGCCCGATGGGGGATGGGGGTGGCTACACCTTC	CASSPMGDGGGYTF
.	TRBV27	.	TRBJ1-1	TGTGCCAGCAGTCGCGGAAGGGGATACAGAGGGTTCGTGAACACTGAAGCTTTCTTT	CASSRGRGYRGFVNTEAFF
TRBD1	TRBV4-1	.	TRBJ1-5	TGCGCCAGCAGCCCCCCAGACAGGGCCAATCAGCCCCAGCATTTT	CASSPPDRANQPQHF
.	TRBV5-5	.	TRBJ2-1	TGTGCCAGCAGCTTGCCCACAGGGTCGGATGAGCAGTTCTTC	CASSLPTGSDEQFF
.	TRBV5-6	once	TRBJ2-3	TGTGCCAGCAGCTTTGACGAGCTGCGCACAGATACGCAGTATTTT	CASSFDELRTDTQYF
.	TRBV27	.	TRBJ1-3	TGTGCCAGCATTCGGGGTCGGTCTGGAAACACCATATATTTT	CASIRGRSGNTIYF
.	TRBV6-5	.	TRBJ2-1	TGTGCCACACTACGACCGGGATTGCGAAACAATGAGCAGTTCTTC	CATLRPGLRNNEQFF
.	TRBV2	.	TRBJ2-1	TGTGCCAGCAGTGAATTGGACTCCGCAAAAGAGCAGTTCTTC	CASSELDSAKEQFF
TRBD2	TRBV16	.	TRBJ2-7	TGTGCCAGCAGCCTGCGGGGAAAAGCGGGAGTCAACGAGCAGTACTTC	CASSLRGKAGVNEQYF
.	TRBV30	.	TRBJ1-5	TGTGCCTGGGATGACATTCAGAATCAGCCCCAGCATTTT	CAWDDIQNQPQHF
.	TRBV6-5	.	TRBJ2-1	TGTGCCAGCAGTTACTCGGGGTCAGGGGCCCACAATGAGCAGTTCTTC	CASSYSGSGAHNEQFF
.	TRBV7-9	.	TRBJ2-2	TGTGCCAGCAGCGGGCGGGGGAACACCGGGGAGCTGTTTTTT	CASSGRGNTGELFF
TRBD1	TRBV6-6	.	TRBJ2-7	TGTGCCAGCAGTTACTATGGGACAGGGGCCGCCTACGAGCAGTACTTC	CASSYYGTGAAYEQYF
.	TRBV7-3	.	TRBJ2-2	TGTGCCAGCGGCCGAGGCGGGGAGCTGTTTTTT	CASGRGGELFF
.	TRBV9	once	TRBJ2-7	TGTGCCAGCAGCGTAGGTACTAGCCGCGAGCAGTACTTC	CASSVGTSREQYF
TRBD1	TRBV19	.	TRBJ1-5	TGTGCCAGTAGTAATCGGGACAGGGGATACAATCAGCCCCAGCATTTT	CASSNRDRGYNQPQHF
.	TRBV28	.	TRBJ2-1	TGTGCCAGCAGTTTCCGAACCGGGACTGCATACAATGAGCAGTTCTTC	CASSFRTGTAYNEQFF
.	TRBV5-6	.	TRBJ2-5	TGTGCCAGCAGCCTAATACCTAAGATACAAGAGACCCAGTACTTC	CASSLIPKIQETQYF
.	TRBV6-6	.	TRBJ2-7	TGTGCCAGCAGCCAAACCTCAGGGGCGCCTCACGAGCAGTACTTC	CASSQTSGAPHEQYF
.	TRBV7-2	.	TRBJ1-3	TGTGCCAGCAGCCCGGACATTGGAAACACCATATATTTT	CASSPDIGNTIYF
.	TRBV6-5	.	TRBJ1-2	TGTGCCAGCAGTCCCCTTCGTCACTATGGCTACACCTTC	CASSPLRHYGYTF
.	TRBV5-1	.	TRBJ2-3	TGCGCCAGCAGCTTGGTAGGCAGCTACACAGATACGCAGTATTTT	CASSLVGSYTDTQYF
.	TRBV6-6	.	TRBJ2-5	TGTGCCAGCAGTTTGATTCGGGAGCAGGAGACCCAGTACTTC	CASSLIREQETQYF